This T cell receptor (beta chain) was identified during a study of T cells in Graves' hyperthyroidism and ophthalmopathy. Amplification targeted TCR beta CDR3 regions from RNA transcripts. HTBI primers were employed in a first-round RT-PCR of the TCR CDR3. TCRdb recomputed calls from the multiplex PCR reads with MiXCR, one row per CDR3 protein. The sample contains some 800,000 distinct CDR3 sequences, roughly 40% of which appear only once. The germline CDR1 and CDR2 sequences are SEHNR and FQNEAQ (reference sequence). V lost 5 bases and J lost 7; bases outside the gene matches: 12. This CDR3 comprises 16 residues. Study-wide results and caveats: The majority of expanded thyroid clonotypes above 0.001 also appeared in blood.

About this clonotype itself: The antigen is unknown.

Lactation, pregnancy, other autoimmune disease or uncontrolled infection excluded patients. The source of the PBMCs was approximately 9.5 ml of fresh peripheral blood. The chain joins TRBV7-9 to TRBJ1-4, with 8 bases fitting TRBD1. The receptor was isolated from a man between 18 and 35 years old with Graves' hyperthyroidism. The sequencing input was blood. CDR3 in amino acids: CASSPSGQGEFEKLFF. In nucleotides, the CDR3 is TGTGCCAGCAGCCCTTCAGGACAGGGAGAATTTGAAAAACTGTTTTTT.